This T cell receptor beta chain was retrieved from a study of blood T cell repertoires in COVID-19. Study-level background: COVID-19 samples, acute and convalescent, were from the United States, Italy and Spain. Sample material is recorded as cDNA or gDNA derived from T cells, B-cell-depleted T cells, or PBMCs.

Recruits, aged about 18 to 90 years, lived in 24 US areas. Participants had their cohort set by participant-reported clinical history. Only in-frame clones appear in the TCRdb table, and some are missing; sequencing was by immunoSEQ multiplex PCR. Of fewer than 250,000 clones listed, approximately 80% are singletons. From germline, CDR1 is ENHRY and CDR2 SYGVKD. Trimming cost V 3 bases and J 2 bases; bases outside gene matches: 1. The CDR3 is 15 residues long. What was sequenced was PBMCs or T cells enriched from blood (not recorded which). The chain joins TRBV10-3 to TRBJ1-1; 12 bases agree with TRBD1. The receptor comes from a man in his 60s who had recovered from COVID-19. CDR3 region: CAISDGTGGNTEAFF. The CDR3 DNA sequence: TGTGCCATCAGTGACGGGACAGGGGGCAACACTGAAGCTTTCTTT.